One T cell receptor beta chain is described in this entry. Authors' methods: Reference gene primers were amplified, and this amplification served to estimate nucleated cell counts. Sequencing used immunoSEQ multiplex PCR; TCRdb keeps in-frame clones, though not all of them. V and J calls and clone size follow that table, whereas D and trimming were derived from the DNA. Of about 220,000 clones in the sample, 84% were seen once. This sample is drawn from a study of blood T cell repertoires in COVID-19. Study at large: Samples taken during acute and convalescent COVID-19 were collected in the United States, Italy and Spain. PBMCs, B-cell-depleted T cells, or T cells were the source of the cDNA or gDNA that made up the material.

Losses at the gene ends were 3 bases for V and 2 bases for J; bases not matched to a gene: 4. The germline V gene encodes CDR1 SGHRS and CDR2 YFSETQ. The length of the CDR3 is 14 residues. Sequencing used peripheral blood. The chain combines TRBV5-1 with TRBJ1-1; 7 bases map to TRBD1. The receptor comes from a man in his forties or fifties with active or convalescent COVID-19. CDR3 in amino acids: CASSWGQLNTEAFF. DNA of the CDR3: TGCGCCAGCAGCTGGGGACAGCTTAACACTGAAGCTTTCTTT.